This T cell receptor (beta chain) appears in the sequencing data of a study of metastatic and nonmetastatic thyroid tumors. Study details: Repertoire comparisons spanned blood and tumor or nodule tissue from malignant and benign thyroid patients.

Nobody among the patients had been given any treatment before thyroid surgery. Authors' methods: Construction of a distant-metastasis classifier for papillary thyroid cancer relied on CDR3 differences across clinicopathological groups. TCRdb re-called clones via MiXCR from the PCR reads. The V and J calls were determined by TCRdb, not by the authors. Of 21,000 or so clones in the sample, 12% are singletons; the top ten hold about 6.2%. On this clone: The antigen is not known.

CDR3 length: 17 residues. Germline lookup yields CDR1 MDHEN and CDR2 SYDVKM. V lost 10 bases and J lost 0, with 22 bases in between. Regarding the study as a whole: When malignant thyroid tumors were compared with benign nodules, TCR beta diversity was reportedly significantly higher in the malignant tumors. This held in both blood and tumor samples.

The specimen was blood. The chain employs TRBV28 and TRBJ2-1, with unresolved D. The clonotype originates from a male donor with papillary thyroid cancer or a benign thyroid nodule (not recorded which). Some clones in this sample may be carry-over from other donors' samples. CDR3 in amino acids: CATRLMDAGGSYNEQFF. The CDR3 DNA reads TGTGCCACCCGCTTGATGGACGCAGGTGGCTCCTACAATGAGCAGTTCTTC.